This entry lists 8 T cell receptor beta chains sequenced from one sample in a study of T cells in women clearing cervical HPV infection. Libraries were prepared by immunoSEQ multiplex PCR; TCRdb keeps only in-frame clonotypes and omits some of them. The table lists 25,000 to 35,000 clones. Input material: blood buffy coat. Receptors originate from a woman aged 18-70 years with a cervical HPV16 infection that either progressed to CIN3+ or cleared (not recorded which).

On this clone: Mismatch with germline at one junction end may stem from a read error. The read stops 3 residues short of the end of the CDR3; the missing end is completed from the germline J gene. This same CDR3 is encoded by further DNA sequences in the sample. This chain joins TRBV19 and TRBJ1-3; the match to TRBD1 covers 7 bases. The germline V gene encodes CDR1 LNHDA and CDR2 SQIVND (reference sequence). The CDR3 is 14 residues long. CDR3 loop: CASSPTGPGNTIYF. The DNA read from the CDR3 is TGTGCCAGTAGTCCGACAGGGCCAGGAAACACG.

Worth noting for this clone: The observed sequence ends 3 residues before the CDR3 terminus, with the missing tail filled in from the germline J gene. The chain links TRBV30 to TRBJ2-5; maybe TRBD1 (5 bases). This CDR3 is 11 amino acids long. CDR1 and CDR2 from the germline V gene are GTSNPN and SVGIG (reference sequence). CDR3 DNA (partial): TGTGCCTGGAAGTTTGGGGCTACC. Its protein product is CAWKFGAT. The complete CDR3 reads CAWKFGATQYF.

For this clone: The read stops 3 residues short of the end of the CDR3; the missing end is completed from the germline J gene. V gene TRBV30 combines with J gene TRBJ2-5; the match to TRBD2 covers 9 bases. The CDR3 loop spans 14 amino acids. Germline assignment: CDR1 GTSNPN and CDR2 SVGIG (reference sequence). Trimming took 1 base from V and 5 from J; bases not matched to a gene: 5. The CDR3 spells CAWSDLAGIETQYF. Partial CDR3 DNA: TGTGCCTGGAGTGACCTAGCGGGAATCGAGACC.

In the case of this clone: The read comes to an end 3 residues before the CDR3 does, leaving the germline J gene to fill in the end. The V and J genes are TRBV2 and TRBJ2-2; D unresolved. Germline values: CDR1 SNHLY, CDR2 FYNNEI. The CDR3 sequence is 14 residues long. CDR3 region: CAGDAPSTNEKLFF. The part of the CDR3 DNA that was read is TGTGCCGGTGACGCCCCCTCAACTAATGAAAAG.

Concerning this clone: The read falls 3 residues short of the CDR3 end, and the missing part is taken from the germline J gene. The rearrangement links TRBV6-2 or TRBV6-3 to TRBJ1-4, with a tentative D call TRBD1 (5 bases). Trimming left V 8 bases short and J 10 bases short, with 11 bases between. This CDR3 spans 11 amino acids. Germline lookup yields CDR1 MNHEY and CDR2 SVGEGT. CDR3 sequence reads: CASGGGGKLFF. CDR3 bases read: TGTGCCAGCGGGGGGGGAGGAAAA.

Concerning this clone: The CDR3 extends 3 residues past the end of the read, so its final part is completed from the germline J gene. The V gene is TRBV6-1, the J gene TRBJ1-1; the match to TRBD1 covers 7 bases. The CDR3 spans 14 residues. Looked up from germline, CDR1 is MNHNS and CDR2 is SASEGT. V trimming: 3 bases; J trimming: 1 base; junction bases outside the gene matches: 2. The CDR3 bases that were read are TGTGCCAGCAGTGACAGGGGGAGGAACACTGAA. Encoded protein: CASSDRGRNTE. The entire CDR3 protein is CASSDRGRNTEAFF.

The DNA read from the CDR3 is TGTGCCAGCAGCTTTGGGCGGGAGCCTATATACGAG. Its protein product is CASSFGREPIYE. The entire CDR3 is CASSFGREPIYEQYF. The J gene is TRBJ2-7, the V gene TRBV5-4; 7 bases are shared with TRBD2. The observed sequence ends 3 residues before the CDR3 terminus, with the missing tail filled in from the germline J gene. The CDR3 contains 15 residues. V dropped 2 bases and J dropped 4; count of bases not matched to a gene: 9. CDR1 is SGHNT and CDR2 is YYREEE in the germline V gene (reference sequence).

Worth noting for this clone: Coverage ceases 3 residues before the CDR3 finishes, and the germline J gene fills in the end. J is TRBJ2-7 and V is TRBV27, with D possibly TRBD2 on 7 matching bases. This CDR3 has 14 amino acids. Germline lookup yields CDR1 MNHEY and CDR2 SMNVEV (reference sequence). Trimming stripped 6 bases from V and 6 bases from J, with 18 bases between. CDR3 sequence reads: CASRALGGGGEQYF. CDR3 DNA (partial): TGTGCCAGCAGGGCCCTGGGGGGCGGGGGCGAG.